Included here is one T cell receptor beta chain sequence, with context. The sample originates from a study of blood T cell repertoires in COVID-19. Clones were read by immunoSEQ multiplex PCR, and TCRdb kept only the in-frame ones, dropping some. The sample has 400,000 to 500,000 clones, around nine tenths seen once. The age range of participants was about 18 to 100 years, with residence in under 25 US areas. Participants' own reports of clinical history determined their cohort assignment. The sequenced sample was PBMCs or T cells enriched from blood (not recorded which). The receptor comes from a woman aged 18-35 years who had been exposed to COVID-19.

DNA for the CDR3: TGTGCCAGTAGTACTCACATCCCTCGGGGGACTAGCCAACTTAGCACAGATACGCAGTATTTT. This sequence encodes CASSTHIPRGTSQLSTDTQYF. The chain uses TRBV19 and TRBJ2-3, with 9 bases fitting TRBD2. V lost 4 bases to trimming and J lost 0 bases; unmatched junction nucleotides: 20. This CDR3 is built from 21 residues. Germline-derived CDR1 and CDR2 are LNHDA and SQIVND (reference sequence).